The 27 T cell receptor beta chains listed next were all sequenced from one sample in a study of spatial heterogeneity in lung cancer. Time point of the sample: blood at routine non-recurrence follow-up after resection. TCRdb reprocessed the 5' RACE reads via MiXCR and lists one record per CDR3 protein. The repertoire consists of roughly 34,000 distinct CDR3 sequences, with roughly 8% occurring once and the leading ten covering over 8%. The sample consisted of PBMCs, taken at follow-up. The receptors stem from a male donor with early-stage non-small cell lung cancer.

This clonotype was counted ten times or more. The V gene is TRBV14, the J gene TRBJ1-6; unclear D gene. The V gene lost 6 bases and the J gene lost 9 bases, with 9 bases spanning the gap. Germline V gene lookup returns CDR1 SGHDN and CDR2 FVKESK. The CDR3 runs to 12 residues. CDR3 sequence: CASSTNSSPLHF. The CDR3 region has the DNA TGTGCCAGCAGTACGAACAGTTCACCCCTCCACTTT.

There are many counts of this clonotype. This chain connects TRBV20-1 to TRBJ2-1, with 13 nucleotides matching TRBD2. The CDR3 sequence is 18 residues long. Trimming removed 0 bases from V and 3 bases from J; junction bases left unmatched: 8. Looked up from germline, CDR1 is DFQATT and CDR2 is SNEGSKA (reference sequence). The CDR3 is CSARDGPGLAGNYNEQFF. In nucleotides, the CDR3 is TGCAGTGCTAGAGATGGACCGGGACTAGCGGGGAACTACAATGAGCAGTTCTTC.

This clonotype has at least ten counts. The CDR3 DNA follows: TGCAGCGCACCCGGGGCGGAAACAGATACGCAGTATTTT. Protein sequence: CSAPGAETDTQYF. V is TRBV29-1 and J is TRBJ2-3; D is possibly TRBD1 or TRBD2 (5 bases each). Germline V gene data show CDR1 as SQVTM and CDR2 as ANQGSEA. Trimming pared 7 bases from V and 3 bases from J, leaving 14 bases between. The CDR3 sequence is 13 residues long.

This clonotype was observed at least ten times. The chain joins TRBV7-3 to TRBJ2-2; D call uncertain. Trimming removed 1 base from V and 4 bases from J, with 4 bases in between. The CDR3 is 13 amino acids. Looked up from germline, CDR1 is SGHTA and CDR2 is FQGTGA. DNA of the CDR3: TGTGCCAGCAGCTTAAGTATCACCGGGGAGCTGTTTTTT. This encodes CASSLSITGELFF.

This clonotype qualifies as medium-sized. The chain carries TRBV19 and TRBJ2-1, with a tentative D call TRBD2 (7 bases). Looked up from germline, CDR1 is LNHDA and CDR2 is SQIVND (reference sequence). V was cut by 3 bases and J by 5 bases, with 17 bases left in between. The CDR3 consists of 16 residues. The CDR3 reads CASSIRGGPPDNEQFF. The DNA for the CDR3 is TGTGCCAGTAGTATCCGCGGGGGCCCCCCTGACAATGAGCAGTTCTTC.

The V and J genes are TRBV7-8 and TRBJ1-1, with D unresolved. The CDR3 covers 12 residues. The germline gives CDR1 SGHVS, CDR2 FQNEAQ. The ends were cut back, 1 base at V and 4 bases at J, with 4 bases in the middle. CDR3 sequence: CASSLGITEAFF. In nucleotides, the CDR3 is TGTGCCAGCAGCTTAGGAATCACTGAAGCTTTCTTT.

At least ten counts were recorded for this clonotype. The DNA of the CDR3 is TGTGCCAGCAGCTTCGGATCGTATGAAGCTTTCTTT. It is translated as CASSFGSYEAFF. The chain is built from TRBV5-5 and TRBJ1-1; D call uncertain. The CDR3 is 12 residues long. V dropped 2 bases and J dropped 7 bases, with 9 bases sitting between them. Germline-derived CDR1 and CDR2 are SGHKS and YYEKEE (reference sequence).

In its sample, this clonotype was seen many times. The chain employs TRBV10-3 and TRBJ2-3; 10 bases match TRBD2. This CDR3 has 12 amino acids. Germline V gives CDR1 ENHRY, CDR2 SYGVKD. V dropped 4 bases and J dropped 8; count of bases not matched to a gene: 0. The CDR3 DNA follows: TGTGCCATCAGTGCTAGCGGGGGTACGCAGTATTTT. As protein: CAISASGGTQYF.

The table lists this clonotype with many counts. The chain joins TRBV18 to TRBJ2-2, with a tentative D call TRBD2 (5 bases). The germline CDR1 and CDR2 sequences are KGHSH and LQKENI. Trimming pared 3 bases from V and 6 bases from J, leaving 17 bases between. This CDR3 region has 16 residues. The CDR3 DNA follows: TGTGCCAGCTCACCGCGACGGGAAGAGAGGGCCGGGGAGCTGTTTTTT. Protein sequence: CASSPRREERAGELFF.

This clonotype was recorded many times. The chain is built from TRBV19 and TRBJ2-3, with 12 bases identical to TRBD2. Per germline, CDR1 LNHDA and CDR2 SQIVND (reference sequence). The J segment lost 6 bases and the V segment lost 5 bases, leaving 3 bases of the junction unmatched. This CDR3 comprises 14 residues. This CDR3 is CASSRLAGADTQYF. The CDR3 DNA is TGTGCCAGTAGTCGACTAGCGGGGGCTGATACGCAGTATTTT.

J is TRBJ2-1 and V is TRBV2; TRBD2 matches at 7 bases. CDR3 length: 15 residues. Germline V CDR1 and CDR2: SNHLY, FYNNEI. V trimming: 3 bases; J trimming: 8 bases; junction bases outside the gene matches: 10. CDR3 in DNA: TGTGCCAGCAGTGAGTCGAGCGGGGTTGTGGATGAGCAGTTCTTC. This codes for CASSESSGVVDEQFF.

This clonotype was found many times. The chain combines TRBV19 with TRBJ1-3, with a possible D match to TRBD1 (6 bases). The ends were cut back, 7 bases at V and 0 bases at J, with 10 bases in the middle. The CDR3 spans 14 residues. CDR1 LNHDA and CDR2 SQIVND come from the germline V gene (reference sequence). The CDR3 DNA is TGTGCCAGTAACAGGGAAGACTCTGGAAACACCATATATTTT. This codes for CASNREDSGNTIYF. The full variable domain, completed using reference TRBV19 and TRBJ1-3, is DGGITQSPKYLFRKEGQNVTLSCEQNLNHDAMYWYRQDPGQGLRLIYYSQIVNDFQKGDIAEGYSVSREKKESFPLTVTSAQKNPTAFYLCASNREDSGNTIYFGEGSWLTVV.

This clonotype was counted ten times or more. V and J are TRBV7-8 and TRBJ1-4; D is unresolved. V lost 4 bases to trimming and J lost 0 bases, with 12 bases between them. The CDR3 contains 16 residues. From germline, CDR1 is SGHVS and CDR2 FQNEAQ. In nucleotides, the CDR3 is TGTGCCAGCAGCTCCGAGCAGCCTCCAACTAATGAAAAACTGTTTTTT. It specifies CASSSEQPPTNEKLFF.

This clonotype was seen more than once but under ten times. This rearrangement joins TRBV7-9 to TRBJ1-4; D is unresolved. CDR3 length: 15 residues. Trimming pared 2 bases from V and 3 bases from J, leaving 10 bases between. Germline CDR1 and CDR2: SEHNR and FQNEAQ (reference sequence). Here the CDR3 DNA reads TGTGCCAGCAGCTTACACGGGGATGCTAATGAAAAACTGTTTTTT. It encodes CASSLHGDANEKLFF.

This clonotype has ten or more counts. CDR3 DNA: TGTGCCAGCAGTCCCCGGGACAGCTACTTTGGCACAGATACGCAGTATTTT. It codes for CASSPRDSYFGTDTQYF. The chain employs TRBV27 and TRBJ2-3, with TRBD1 identical over 7 bases. Germline V gene lookup returns CDR1 MNHEY and CDR2 SMNVEV (reference sequence). The CDR3 loop spans 17 amino acids. After removal of 5 bases from V and 1 base from J, the junction contained 12 bases not matched to a gene.

On this clonotype itself: A much larger clone lies a single base off, so this may be a read error. The chain has TRBV27 and TRBJ2-2; D is unresolved. This CDR3 region has 12 residues. Germline CDR1 reads MNHEY; CDR2 reads SMNVEV (reference sequence). As DNA, the CDR3 is TGTACCAGCAGTCCCCGTGGCGGGGAGCTGTTTTTT. Translation gives CTSSPRGGELFF.

The sample holds many counts of this clonotype. V usage is TRBV9 and J usage is TRBJ2-2; D tentatively fits TRBD1 or TRBD2 (7 bases each). The V and J ends lost 0 bases and 4 bases respectively, with 13 bases between them. Germline CDR1 SGDLS, CDR2 YYNGEE. CDR3 length: 16 residues. The CDR3 here is CASSVAVRGGTGELFF. The CDR3 DNA sequence: TGTGCCAGCAGCGTAGCTGTCAGGGGGGGCACCGGGGAGCTGTTTTTT.

This clonotype was seen repeatedly, ten times or more. The V gene is TRBV12-3 or TRBV12-4, the J gene TRBJ1-1, with a weak D call TRBD1 (5 bases). This CDR3 has 15 amino acids. With 3 bases removed from V and 10 bases from J, the gap between germline ends came to 21 bases. Written as DNA, the CDR3 is TGTGCCAGCAGTTTGGTTTTTCCGTCTGGGGGGGGAGCTTTCTTT. Translated, it gives CASSLVFPSGGGAFF.

In this sample, this clonotype turned up many times. The chain employs TRBV20-1 and TRBJ2-3; 7 bases are a match to TRBD1. The CDR3 extends over 12 amino acids. Trimming took 7 bases from V and 4 from J; bases not matched to a gene: 5. Germline CDR1 reads DFQATT; CDR2 reads SNEGSKA (reference sequence). The CDR3 sequence is CSGNRGADTQYF. For the CDR3, the DNA is TGCAGTGGGAACAGGGGCGCAGATACGCAGTATTTT.

This clonotype was recorded a few times. A read error may explain this, as a much larger clone is one base away. J is TRBJ1-5 and V is TRBV5-1; no firm D call. The V end lost 0 bases, the J end lost 5 bases, and 6 bases lay between the germline ends. Germline-derived CDR1 and CDR2 are SGHRS and YFSETQ. The CDR3 has 13 amino acids. The CDR3 DNA follows: TGCGCCAGCAGCTTGGGGGCTCATCAGCCCCAGCATTTT. It is translated as CASSLGAHQPQHF.

In its sample, this clonotype was seen many times. J is TRBJ2-5 and V is TRBV30; 7 bases agree with TRBD2. The trim removed 4 bases at V and 2 bases at J, leaving 13 bases unmatched. The CDR3 sequence is 16 residues long. In germline, CDR1 is GTSNPN, CDR2 SVGIG (reference sequence). The CDR3 DNA sequence: TGTGCCTGGATAAAAGGGAGGGCTAGCGGACAAGAGACCCAGTACTTC. Its protein product is CAWIKGRASGQETQYF.

To note about this clonotype: One base away lies a much larger clone, so this may be a sequencing read error. The chain recombines TRBV18 with TRBJ2-5; 9 bases line up with TRBD2. V shed 6 bases, J shed 3 bases, and the junction held 5 bases outside the gene matches. Germline CDR1 and CDR2: KGHSH and LQKENI. The CDR3 spans 14 residues. In nucleotides, the CDR3 is TGTGCCAGCTCCAGGTCTAGCGGGGAAGAGACCCAGTACTTC. Amino acids: CASSRSSGEETQYF.

The chain combines TRBV10-3 with TRBJ1-2, with TRBD1 matching 7 bases. This CDR3 is 12 amino acids long. CDR1 is ENHRY and CDR2 is SYGVKD in the germline V gene. V gave up 10 bases and J gave up 11 bases; unmatched junction bases: 13. The CDR3: CATELRQGDYTF. The DNA of the CDR3 is TGTGCCACGGAATTACGACAGGGAGATTACACCTTC.

This clonotype was counted at least ten times. CDR3 loop: CASSDGISYSPLHF. The CDR3 DNA follows: TGTGCCAGCAGCGACGGTATAAGTTATTCACCCCTCCACTTT. The rearrangement uses TRBV12-3 or TRBV12-4 and TRBJ1-6; no firm D call. The CDR3 is made up of 14 amino acids. V lost 6 bases to trimming and J lost 8 bases, with 14 bases between them.

This clonotype came up many times. The chain combines TRBV27 with TRBJ2-7, with 8 bases aligning to TRBD1. The V and J ends lost 10 bases and 4 bases, in that order; junction bases with no gene match: 9. This CDR3 is built from 13 residues. Germline CDR1 is MNHEY and CDR2 is SMNVEV (reference sequence). For the CDR3, the DNA is TGTGCCACATCCTCCGGGACAGGTTACGAGCAGTACTTC. Its translation is CATSSGTGYEQYF.

This clonotype was counted many times. This chain links TRBV30 with TRBJ2-1; D is uncertain. Germline V gene sequence: CDR1 GTSNPN, CDR2 SVGIG (reference sequence). Deletions cut 5 bases from V and 6 bases from J, with 5 bases between. The CDR3 length is 10 residues. CDR3 sequence (DNA): TGTGCCTGGGCCACCAATGAGCAGTTCTTC. Protein product: CAWATNEQFF.

This clonotype was observed at least ten times. This chain joins TRBV29-1 and TRBJ1-5; D ambiguous. The CDR3 consists of 14 residues. CDR1 is SQVTM, CDR2 ANQGSEA, per germline. V was pared by 2 bases and J by 3 bases, with 11 bases between. CDR3 nucleotides: TGCAGCGTTGAAATCCCCGGCCACAATCAGCCCCAGCATTTT. As protein: CSVEIPGHNQPQHF.